The rows below give T cell receptor beta chains drawn from one sample of a study of T-cell reconstitution after alpha-beta-depleted transplantation in children. A single record per CDR3 protein comes from TCRdb applying MiXCR to the PCR reads. This sample carries 190,000 or so distinct CDR3 sequences, around 7% of them seen once, and the ten largest clones take approximately 3%. The source was PBMCs from the stem cell graft donor, collected from the stem cell graft. These receptors all stem from a human donor who donated a stem cell graft to a child with Wiskott-Aldrich syndrome. Each CDR3 is given with its conserved first and last residue. Fields, in order: V gene, D gene, clone size, J gene, CDR3 DNA, CDR3 protein. A D gene is named only where the DNA matches it firmly. The size of a clone is reported for some rows only, either as once, few or many, or as a class for expanded clones.

>TRBV7-6|.|many|TRBJ1-6
TGTGCCAGCAGCTTCGGCCCCAGAGATTCACCCCTCCACTTT
CASSFGPRDSPLHF
>TRBV6-1|.|many|TRBJ2-5
TGTGCCAGCAGTGAGGGGATGGGACAAGAGACCCAGTACTTC
CASSEGMGQETQYF
>TRBV18|TRBD1|many|TRBJ2-1
TGTGCCAGCTCACCCTCGCAACAGGGGGGCCACCAGTTCTTC
CASSPSQQGGHQFF
>TRBV18|TRBD1|many|TRBJ2-1
TGTGCCAGCTCACAACTGGACAGGGGCTCCTACAATGAGCAGTTCTTC
CASSQLDRGSYNEQFF
>TRBV20-1|TRBD1|many|TRBJ1-3
TGCAGTGCTGCCCTACAGGGGACTGGAAACACCATATATTTT
CSAALQGTGNTIYF
>TRBV11-2|.|many|TRBJ2-1
TGTGCCGTAGCACGGCGAACCTATCAGGGGAATGAGCAGTTCTTC
CAVARRTYQGNEQFF
>TRBV20-1|TRBD1|many|TRBJ2-7
TGCAGTGCTAGAGATCTGTACAGGGGTGTGATGAACGAGCAGTACTTC
CSARDLYRGVMNEQYF
>TRBV6-1|.|many|TRBJ2-1
TGTGCCAGCAGCCATCCGGAGGGCAATGAGCAGTTCTTC
CASSHPEGNEQFF
>TRBV6-1|TRBD2|many|TRBJ2-1
TGTGCCAGCAGACCCCAGGGGTGGACTAGCGGGAGGGCCCATGAGCAGTTCTTC
CASRPQGWTSGRAHEQFF
>TRBV5-1|.|many|TRBJ2-3
TGCGCCAGCAGCTTGGTGTATTCGACAGAAACAGATACGCAGTATTTT
CASSLVYSTETDTQYF
>TRBV7-2|TRBD2|.|TRBJ2-7
TGTGCCAGCAGCCCACAGCGGGATACTGGGCAGTACTTC
CASSPQRDTGQYF
>TRBV29-1|.|many|TRBJ2-1
TGCAGCGTTGAAGCGTCGGTTTCCGGTGAGCAGTTCTTC
CSVEASVSGEQFF
>TRBV20-1|TRBD1|many|TRBJ2-7
TGCAGTGCTAGGCAGGGGGCCTACGAGCAGTACTTC
CSARQGAYEQYF
>TRBV6-1|.|many|TRBJ2-5
TGTGCCAGCAGTGAAGGGTCCTCTGGAGAGACCCAGTACTTC
CASSEGSSGETQYF
>TRBV6-1|TRBD1|few|TRBJ1-4
TGTGCCAGCAGAGGAACAGGGGTGATTGAAAAACTGTTTTTT
CASRGTGVIEKLFF
>TRBV7-9|.|.|TRBJ2-7
TGTGCCAGCAGCTTTAGTGGTGGTTACGGAGGGGAAGGGACCTCCTACGAGCAGTACTTC
CASSFSGGYGGEGTSYEQYF
>TRBV2|.|few|TRBJ1-3
TGTGCCAGCAGTGAAACGGCTGCCGACTCTGGAAACACCATATATTTT
CASSETAADSGNTIYF
>TRBV7-2|.|many|TRBJ1-1
TGTGCCAGCAGCCAACTCCCCCCAGTTGAAGCTTTCTTT
CASSQLPPVEAFF
>TRBV20-1|.|many|TRBJ1-5
TGCAGTGCTAGGGCCCGGGAGCGCAATCAGCCCCAGCATTTT
CSARARERNQPQHF
>TRBV18|.|many|TRBJ2-4
TGTGCCAGCTCACCACCAGGGTGGAACATTCAGTACTTC
CASSPPGWNIQYF
>TRBV5-1|.|many|TRBJ2-2
TGCGCCAGCGAGAGAGGGCTGACCGGGGAGCTGTTTTTT
CASERGLTGELFF
>TRBV5-5|TRBD2|many|TRBJ2-7
TGTGCCAGCGGGCGGGAGATCTACGAGCAGTACTTC
CASGREIYEQYF
>TRBV12-3/TRBV12-4|TRBD2|many|TRBJ2-1
TGTGCCAGCAGGCGCGGGACTAGCGGGAGAGGGCACAATGAGCAGTTCTTC
CASRRGTSGRGHNEQFF
>TRBV2|.|few|TRBJ1-6
TGTGCCAGCAGTGAAGGAGGGGCAGGATCACCCCTCCACTTT
CASSEGGAGSPLHF
>TRBV10-3|.|many|TRBJ2-1
TGTGCCATCAGTGAGACGCCTCTCGGTCAGGATGAGCAGTTCTTC
CAISETPLGQDEQFF
>TRBV12-3/TRBV12-4|TRBD2|many|TRBJ2-1
TGTGCCACCTCTAGCGGCATTAACAATGAGCAGTTCTTC
CATSSGINNEQFF
>TRBV12-3/TRBV12-4|.|many|TRBJ2-3
TGTGCCAGCAGTGGGGCACAGGGCCCAGATACGCAGTATTTT
CASSGAQGPDTQYF
>TRBV12-3/TRBV12-4|.|many|TRBJ2-1
TGTGCCAGCAGTTTAAAACGGGATGAGCAGTTCTTC
CASSLKRDEQFF
>TRBV3-1|TRBD1|many|TRBJ1-2
TGTGCCAGCAGCACGGGACAGTCTAACTATGGCTACACCTTC
CASSTGQSNYGYTF
>TRBV28|.|many|TRBJ1-6
TGTGCCAGCAGCCCCCCAAGTTCACCCCTCCACTTT
CASSPPSSPLHF
>TRBV12-3/TRBV12-4|TRBD1|many|TRBJ1-4
TGTGCCAGCAGTCCCACGACAGGGCTTGGTGAAAAACTGTTTTTT
CASSPTTGLGEKLFF
>TRBV6-5|.|.|TRBJ2-5
TGTGCCAGCAGTTACCACGACACGCGCCTCGAGGGGGAGACCCAGTACTTC
CASSYHDTRLEGETQYF
>TRBV5-6|.|many|TRBJ2-1
TGTGCCAGCAGCTTTACCGATTACAATGAGCAGTTCTTC
CASSFTDYNEQFF
>TRBV24-1|.|many|TRBJ2-5
TGTGCCACCAGTGATCCCCGGGGGCAAGAGACCCAGTACTTC
CATSDPRGQETQYF
>TRBV20-1|.|many|TRBJ1-2
TGCAGTGCTGGCGCAGGGGATGGGGGCTACACCTTC
CSAGAGDGGYTF
>TRBV28|.|.|TRBJ1-4
TGTGCCAGCAGTTTATGGGCTGGGGCTCAAACTAATGAAAAACTGTTTTTT
CASSLWAGAQTNEKLFF
>TRBV6-5|.|many|TRBJ2-1
TGTGCCAGCAGTTTTCGGGGGCTTTCCTACAATGAGCAGTTCTTC
CASSFRGLSYNEQFF